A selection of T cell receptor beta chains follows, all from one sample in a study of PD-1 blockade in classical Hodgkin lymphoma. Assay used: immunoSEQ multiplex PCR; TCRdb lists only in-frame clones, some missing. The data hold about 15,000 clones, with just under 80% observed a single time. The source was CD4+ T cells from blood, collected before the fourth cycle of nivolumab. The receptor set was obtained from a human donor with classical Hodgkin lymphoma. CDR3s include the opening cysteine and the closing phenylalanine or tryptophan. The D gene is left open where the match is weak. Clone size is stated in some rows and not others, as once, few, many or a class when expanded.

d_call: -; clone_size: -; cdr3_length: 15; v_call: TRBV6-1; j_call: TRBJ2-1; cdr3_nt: TGTGCCAGCAGAGCTATAGCGGACCTATACAATGAGCAGTTCTTC; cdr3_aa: CASRAIADLYNEQFF
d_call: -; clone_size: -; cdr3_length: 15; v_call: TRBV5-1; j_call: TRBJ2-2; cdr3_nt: TGCGCCAGCAGCTCCGGGAATACTGACCCCGGGGAGCTGTTTTTT; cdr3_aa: CASSSGNTDPGELFF
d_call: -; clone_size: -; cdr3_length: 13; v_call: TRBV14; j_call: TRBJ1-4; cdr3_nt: TGTGCCAGCAGCCAAGGAACTAATGAAAAACTGTTTTTT; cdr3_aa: CASSQGTNEKLFF
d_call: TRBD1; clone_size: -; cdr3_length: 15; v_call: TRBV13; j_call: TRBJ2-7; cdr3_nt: TGTGCCAGCATGACCTCCGGGACAGGGCATCGGGAGCAGTACTTC; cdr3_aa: CASMTSGTGHREQYF
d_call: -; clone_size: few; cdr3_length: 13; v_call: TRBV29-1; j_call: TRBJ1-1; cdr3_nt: TGCAGCGGAACCTCAGGGAGGAGCACTGAAGCTTTCTTT; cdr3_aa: CSGTSGRSTEAFF
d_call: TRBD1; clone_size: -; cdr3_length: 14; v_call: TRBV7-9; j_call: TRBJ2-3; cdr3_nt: TGTGCCAGCAGCCCAGGGACAGGGGCAGATACGCAGTATTTT; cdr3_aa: CASSPGTGADTQYF
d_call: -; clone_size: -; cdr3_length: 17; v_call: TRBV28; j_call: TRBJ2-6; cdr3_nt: TGTGCCAGCACCAAACAGGGTTACCTCTCTGGGGCCAACGTCCTGACTTTC; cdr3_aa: CASTKQGYLSGANVLTF
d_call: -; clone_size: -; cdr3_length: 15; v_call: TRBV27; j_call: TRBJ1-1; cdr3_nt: TGTGCCAGCAGTTTATATCGGGCCCAAACGGCTGAAGCTTTCTTT; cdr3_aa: CASSLYRAQTAEAFF
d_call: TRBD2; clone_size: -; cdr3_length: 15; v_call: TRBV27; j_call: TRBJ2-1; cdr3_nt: TGTGCCAGCATTCGCCTAGCGGGAGGCTCCAATGAGCAGTTCTTC; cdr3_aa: CASIRLAGGSNEQFF
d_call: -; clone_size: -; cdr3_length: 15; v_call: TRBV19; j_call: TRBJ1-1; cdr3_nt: TGTGCCAGTAGCCCGACAGGTTCGGTAGGCACTGAAGCTTTCTTT; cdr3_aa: CASSPTGSVGTEAFF
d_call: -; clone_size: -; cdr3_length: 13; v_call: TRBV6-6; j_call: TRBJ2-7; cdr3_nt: TGTGCCAGCAGTTACTCAGGGCCAACCGAGCAGTACTTC; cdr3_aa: CASSYSGPTEQYF
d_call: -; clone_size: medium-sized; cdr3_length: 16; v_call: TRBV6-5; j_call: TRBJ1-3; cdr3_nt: TGTGCCAGCAGTTCTTGGGAGAACCCATCTGGAAACACCATATATTTT; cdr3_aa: CASSSWENPSGNTIYF
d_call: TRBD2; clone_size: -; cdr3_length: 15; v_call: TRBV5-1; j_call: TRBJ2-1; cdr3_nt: TGCGCCAGCAGCCAAACTAGCGGGGCCTGGGATGAGCAGTTCTTC; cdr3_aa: CASSQTSGAWDEQFF
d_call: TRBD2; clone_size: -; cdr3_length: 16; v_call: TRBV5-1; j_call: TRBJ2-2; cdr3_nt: TGCGCCAGCAGCTTAGTTGCGGGAGTCGCCACCGGGGAGCTGTTTTTT; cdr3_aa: CASSLVAGVATGELFF
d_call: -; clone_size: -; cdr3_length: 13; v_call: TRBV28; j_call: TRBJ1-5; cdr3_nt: TGTGCCAGCAGTAGTACTGCCAATCAGCCCCAGCATTTT; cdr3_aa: CASSSTANQPQHF
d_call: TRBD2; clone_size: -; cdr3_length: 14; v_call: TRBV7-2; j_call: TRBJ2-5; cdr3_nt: TGTGCCAGCAGCCCGGGACTAGCAGCCGAGACCCAGTACTTC; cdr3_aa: CASSPGLAAETQYF
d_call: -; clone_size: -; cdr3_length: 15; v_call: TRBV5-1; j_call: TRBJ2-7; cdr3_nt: TGCGCCAGCAGCTTGGCCATTGGAGGGTCTAGCGAGCAGTACTTC; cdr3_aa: CASSLAIGGSSEQYF
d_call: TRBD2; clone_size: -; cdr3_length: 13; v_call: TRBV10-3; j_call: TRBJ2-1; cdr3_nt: TGTGCCATCAGAACTAGCGGGAGTCATGAGCAGTTCTTC; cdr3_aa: CAIRTSGSHEQFF
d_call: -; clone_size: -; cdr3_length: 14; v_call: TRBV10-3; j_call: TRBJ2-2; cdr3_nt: TGTGCCATCAGAACGACAGGGAACACCGGGGAGCTGTTTTTT; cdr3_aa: CAIRTTGNTGELFF
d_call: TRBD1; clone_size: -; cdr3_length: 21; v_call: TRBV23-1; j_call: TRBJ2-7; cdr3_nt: TGCGCCAGCAGTCCCCCACCCCCTGGCAGGGGGCGTAATTCCCGATCCTACGAGCAGTACTTC; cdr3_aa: CASSPPPPGRGRNSRSYEQYF
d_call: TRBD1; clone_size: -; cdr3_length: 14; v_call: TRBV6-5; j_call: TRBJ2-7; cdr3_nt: TGTGCCAGCAGTAAAGGACAGGGCCCCTACGAGCAGTACTTC; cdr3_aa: CASSKGQGPYEQYF
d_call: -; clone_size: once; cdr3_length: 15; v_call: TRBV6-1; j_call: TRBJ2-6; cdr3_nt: TGTGCCAGCAGTGAACAAGTCTCTGGGGCCAACGTCCTGACTTTC; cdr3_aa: CASSEQVSGANVLTF
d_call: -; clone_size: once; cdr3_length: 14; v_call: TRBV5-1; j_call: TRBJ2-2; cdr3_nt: TGCGCCAGCAGCTCCGCCCCGAACACCGGGGAGCTGTTTTTT; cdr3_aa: CASSSAPNTGELFF
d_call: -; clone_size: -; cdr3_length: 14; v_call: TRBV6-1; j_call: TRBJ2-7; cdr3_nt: TGTGCCAGCAGTGAGAGGGGCGACGTATACGAGCAGTACTTC; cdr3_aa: CASSERGDVYEQYF
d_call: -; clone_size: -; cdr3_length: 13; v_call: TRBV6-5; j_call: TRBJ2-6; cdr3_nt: TGTGCCAGCAGCCGCTCTGGGGCCAACGTCCTGACTTTC; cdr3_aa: CASSRSGANVLTF
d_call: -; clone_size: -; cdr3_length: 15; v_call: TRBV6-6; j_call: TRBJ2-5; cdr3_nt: TGTGCCAGCAGTTACGCCGGGACGTCTAAAGAGACCCAGTACTTC; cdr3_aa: CASSYAGTSKETQYF
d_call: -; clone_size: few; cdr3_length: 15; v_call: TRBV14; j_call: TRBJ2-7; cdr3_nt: TGTGCCAGCAGCCAAGAATGGCCCCAACCCTACGAGCAGTACTTC; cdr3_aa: CASSQEWPQPYEQYF
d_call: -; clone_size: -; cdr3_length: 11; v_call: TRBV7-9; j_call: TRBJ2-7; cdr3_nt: TGTGCCAGCAGCTCCAGGGACGAGCAGTACTTC; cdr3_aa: CASSSRDEQYF
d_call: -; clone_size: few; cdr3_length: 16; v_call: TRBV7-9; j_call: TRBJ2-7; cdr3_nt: TGTGCCAGCAGCTTATGGTCCGGGACCACGGATTACGAGCAGTACTTC; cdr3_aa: CASSLWSGTTDYEQYF
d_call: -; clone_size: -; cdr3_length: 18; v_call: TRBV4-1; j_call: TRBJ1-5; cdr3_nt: TGCGCCAGCAGCCAAGATCTCCAGGGGTACGGAAGCAATCAGCCCCAGCATTTT; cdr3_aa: CASSQDLQGYGSNQPQHF
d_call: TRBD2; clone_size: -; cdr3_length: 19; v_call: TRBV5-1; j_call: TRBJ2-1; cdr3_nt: TGCGCCAGCAGCGCGGGCGGATTTTCAAGACTAGCGGGAGCCAATGAGCAGTTCTTC; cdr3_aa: CASSAGGFSRLAGANEQFF
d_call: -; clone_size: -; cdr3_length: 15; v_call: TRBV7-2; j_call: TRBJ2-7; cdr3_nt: TGTGCCAGCAGCTCGAATCGCGGCAGCTACCACGAGCAGTACTTC; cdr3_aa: CASSSNRGSYHEQYF
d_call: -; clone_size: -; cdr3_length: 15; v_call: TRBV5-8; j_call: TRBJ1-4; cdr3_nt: TGTGCCAGCAGCTTCGGCCGGAGGGCCAATGAAAAACTGTTTTTT; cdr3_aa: CASSFGRRANEKLFF
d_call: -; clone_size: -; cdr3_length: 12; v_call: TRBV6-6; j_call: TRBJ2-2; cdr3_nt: TGTGCCAGCAGTCAGGACGGGCGGGAGCTGTTTTTT; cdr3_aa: CASSQDGRELFF
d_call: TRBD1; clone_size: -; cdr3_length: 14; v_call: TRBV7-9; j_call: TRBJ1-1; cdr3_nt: TGTGCCAGCAGCTTCACCCTCGACAGGGTCAAAGCTTTCTTT; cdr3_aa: CASSFTLDRVKAFF
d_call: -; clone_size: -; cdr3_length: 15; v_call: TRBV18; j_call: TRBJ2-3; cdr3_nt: TGTGCCAGCTCACCTTACCAAAGTAGCACAGATACGCAGTATTTT; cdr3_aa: CASSPYQSSTDTQYF
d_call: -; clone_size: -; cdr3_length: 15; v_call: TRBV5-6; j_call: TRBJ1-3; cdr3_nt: TGTGCCAGCAGCTTAGGGGGGAGGAATGGAAACACCATATATTTT; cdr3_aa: CASSLGGRNGNTIYF
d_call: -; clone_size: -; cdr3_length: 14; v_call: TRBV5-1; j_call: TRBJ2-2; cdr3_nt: TGCGCCAGCAGGGGGACTCAGAACACCGGGGAGCTGTTTTTT; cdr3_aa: CASRGTQNTGELFF
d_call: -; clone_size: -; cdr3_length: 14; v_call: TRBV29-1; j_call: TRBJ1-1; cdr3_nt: TGCAGCACTGACCCGCAGGGGATGGGCACTGAAGCTTTCTTT; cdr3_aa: CSTDPQGMGTEAFF
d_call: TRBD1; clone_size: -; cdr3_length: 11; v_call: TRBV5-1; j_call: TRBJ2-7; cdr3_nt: TGCGCCAGCAGGACAGGGGACGAGCAGTACTTC; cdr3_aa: CASRTGDEQYF
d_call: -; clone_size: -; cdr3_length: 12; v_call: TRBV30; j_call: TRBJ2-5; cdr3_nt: TGTGCCTGGAGCTGGGGTGGGGAGACCCAGTACTTC; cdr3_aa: CAWSWGGETQYF
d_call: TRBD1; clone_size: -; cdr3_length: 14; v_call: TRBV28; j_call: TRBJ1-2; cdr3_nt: TGTGCCAGCAGTTTACCGCAGGGGGGCTATGGCTACACCTTC; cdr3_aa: CASSLPQGGYGYTF
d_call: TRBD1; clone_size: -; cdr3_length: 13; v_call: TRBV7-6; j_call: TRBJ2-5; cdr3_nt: TGTGCCAGCAGCTGGGGACAGGGAGGAGGCCAGTACTTC; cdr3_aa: CASSWGQGGGQYF
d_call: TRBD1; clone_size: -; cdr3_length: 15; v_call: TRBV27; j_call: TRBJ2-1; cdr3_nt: TGTGCCTCCGATTACAGGGGGAGCTCCTACAATGAGCAGTTCTTC; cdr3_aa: CASDYRGSSYNEQFF
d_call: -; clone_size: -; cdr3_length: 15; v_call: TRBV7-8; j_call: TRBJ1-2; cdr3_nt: TGTGCCAGCAGCTTAGTTAAGGGAAGTAACTATGGCTACACCTTC; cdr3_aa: CASSLVKGSNYGYTF
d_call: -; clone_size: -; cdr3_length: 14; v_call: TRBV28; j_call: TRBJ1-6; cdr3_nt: TGTGCCAGCAGCCCCGGTTTCCGTAATTCACCCCTCCACTTT; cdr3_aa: CASSPGFRNSPLHF